These T cell receptor beta chains were read from a single sample in a study of beta chain features in type 1 diabetes. TCRdb keeps only in-frame clones here, not all; method: immunoSEQ multiplex PCR. This table has about 650,000 clones, around 12% appearing once. The sequencing input was naive CD4+ T cells from blood. The source is a young man with type 1 diabetes. CDR3s include the opening cysteine and the closing phenylalanine or tryptophan. The D gene is left open where the match is weak. Part of the rows lack a size; the others show once, few, many or a class for expanded clones.

v_gene	d_gene	j_gene	abundance	CDR3nt	CDR3aa
TRBV7-6	TRBD1	TRBJ2-1	-	TGTGCCAGCAGCTTAGTCCCCCACGCGACAGGGATGAATGAGCAGTTCTTC	CASSLVPHATGMNEQFF
TRBV23-1	-	TRBJ1-2	few	TGCGCCAGCGGGTCTGAGGGGCGCCTGTCCCTTAACTATGGCTACACCTTC	CASGSEGRLSLNYGYTF
TRBV10-1	TRBD1	TRBJ1-2	-	TGCGCCAGCAGTGAGAGGACAGGGAATGGCTACACCTTC	CASSERTGNGYTF
TRBV29-1	-	TRBJ2-7	few	TGCAGCGTTGGGAACAGGGTAGGTTGGGAGCAGTACTTC	CSVGNRVGWEQYF
TRBV5-1	-	TRBJ2-1	-	TGCGCCAGCAGCTTGCCCGGCAATGAGCAGTTCTTC	CASSLPGNEQFF
TRBV7-2	-	TRBJ1-1	-	TGTGCCAGCAGCTTAGAGCCAGGAAACACTGAAGCTTTCTTT	CASSLEPGNTEAFF
TRBV5-4	TRBD1	TRBJ2-2	few	TGTGCCAGCAGCTCCGGACAGGGGGCAGGGACCGGGGAGCTGTTTTTT	CASSSGQGAGTGELFF
TRBV28	-	TRBJ1-5	few	TGTGCCAGCAGTTTGGGGGGACCCAATCAGCCCCAGCATTTT	CASSLGGPNQPQHF
TRBV19	-	TRBJ1-4	-	TGTGCCAGTAGTATCCAGTCAACTAATGAAAAACTGTTTTTT	CASSIQSTNEKLFF
TRBV10-3	-	TRBJ1-1	few	TGTGCCATCAGTGACATGAACACTGAAGCTTTCTTT	CAISDMNTEAFF
TRBV4-3	TRBD2	TRBJ2-1	few	TGCGCCAGCAGCCCTAGCGGGGGGCCCAAAAATGAGCAGTTCTTC	CASSPSGGPKNEQFF
TRBV9	-	TRBJ2-3	few	TGTGCCAGCAGCGTAGCTGGCGGCGTCACAGATACGCAGTATTTT	CASSVAGGVTDTQYF
TRBV20-1	-	TRBJ1-2	few	TGCGGGGCAGGGGCTGACTATGGCTACACCTTC	CGAGADYGYTF
TRBV7-9	-	TRBJ1-6	-	TGTGCCAGCAGCTTATGGGCAGGCATTGAGCGTAATTCACCCCTCCACTTT	CASSLWAGIERNSPLHF
TRBV4-2	-	TRBJ2-1	few	TGTGCCAGCAGCCAAGGGACAGGAGGGGGAAATTATTACAATGAGCAGTTCTTC	CASSQGTGGGNYYNEQFF
TRBV19	-	TRBJ2-5	-	TGTGCCAGTAGTCGGCTGGGCGCCTTAGGCGAGACCCAGTACTTC	CASSRLGALGETQYF
TRBV6-1	-	TRBJ2-5	few	TGTGCCAGCAGTGGAAGGGGCAATTCGGAGACCCAGTACTTC	CASSGRGNSETQYF
TRBV7-2	-	TRBJ2-7	few	TGTGCCAGCAGCTTAGTTCCGGGATCCTACGAGCAGTACTTC	CASSLVPGSYEQYF
TRBV29-1	-	TRBJ2-7	few	TGCAGCGGGGGGAACAAGGGGACCTACGAGCAGTACTTC	CSGGNKGTYEQYF
TRBV30	TRBD1	TRBJ1-6	-	TGTGCCTGGAGTGTAGGTGACAGGGGATCACCCCTCCACTTT	CAWSVGDRGSPLHF
TRBV7-8	-	TRBJ2-6	few	TGTGCCAGCAGCTCACTCTGGAGGACTTCCTCTGGGGCCAACGTCCTGACTTTC	CASSSLWRTSSGANVLTF
TRBV27	-	TRBJ2-7	-	TGTGCCAGCAGTGAGGGGACCTTCTCCTACGAGCAGTACTTC	CASSEGTFSYEQYF
TRBV9	-	TRBJ2-3	few	TGTGCCAGCAGCCCCCTCAGCGATACGCAGTATTTT	CASSPLSDTQYF
TRBV6-5	TRBD2	TRBJ2-1	-	TGTGCCAGCAGTAAACCACTAGCGGTGTACAATGAGCAGTTCTTC	CASSKPLAVYNEQFF
TRBV6-5	-	TRBJ1-2	few	TGTGCCAGCCTTCTGCCCGACGGAGGCTATGGCTACACCTTC	CASLLPDGGYGYTF
TRBV2	-	TRBJ2-7	few	TGTGCCAGCGGGGCAGGGCGCTCCTACGAGCAGTACTTC	CASGAGRSYEQYF
TRBV2	-	TRBJ1-6	few	TGTGCCAGCGGTTCCCCACAGGGTTTGCCTTCACCCCTCCACTTT	CASGSPQGLPSPLHF
TRBV25-1	TRBD1	TRBJ2-1	few	TGTGCCAGCAGCGGGGACAGAGCCTACAATGAGCAGTTCTTC	CASSGDRAYNEQFF
TRBV11-2	-	TRBJ1-2	-	TGTGCCAGCAGCCCTTTAGACACCTTC	CASSPLDTF
TRBV4-2	-	TRBJ1-5	few	TGTGCCAGCAGCACGACAGTGAGCAATCAGCCCCAGCATTTT	CASSTTVSNQPQHF
TRBV5-1	-	TRBJ1-2	few	TGCGCCAGCACCGAGTTACAGGGAGATGGCTACACCTTC	CASTELQGDGYTF
TRBV9	-	TRBJ2-3	-	TGTGCCAGCAGCGTAGCTACCCGGTCCGGAACAGATACGCAGTATTTT	CASSVATRSGTDTQYF
TRBV10-2	-	TRBJ2-7	few	TGCGCCAGCAGTGAGTCCTTCCAGCCTAAGCCGCAGTACTTC	CASSESFQPKPQYF
TRBV5-1	TRBD1	TRBJ1-2	-	TGCGCCAGCAGCGAACAGGGGGTCGGCTACACCTTC	CASSEQGVGYTF
TRBV9	-	TRBJ2-3	once	TGTGCCAGCAGCCCCAGAGGTGATACGCAGTATTTT	CASSPRGDTQYF
TRBV5-1	-	TRBJ2-3	-	TGCGCCAGCAGTCTGGGGACGGATGATACGCAGTATTTT	CASSLGTDDTQYF
TRBV4-3	TRBD1	TRBJ2-7	-	TGCGCCAGCAGCCATCTCACGGCGGGACAGGGAAGCTCCTACGAGCAGTACTTC	CASSHLTAGQGSSYEQYF
TRBV2	TRBD2	TRBJ2-3	-	TGTGCCAGCAGTGTCCTAGCGGGGGGGCCAGGAGATACGCAGTATTTT	CASSVLAGGPGDTQYF
TRBV28	TRBD1	TRBJ2-5	-	TGTGCCAGCAGTTCCTGGGGGACAGGAGCTTTTGAAGAGACCCAGTACTTC	CASSSWGTGAFEETQYF
TRBV4-3	-	TRBJ2-5	few	TGCGCCAGCAGCCAAGCTACAGGGAGGCGGGAGACCCAGTACTTC	CASSQATGRRETQYF
TRBV27	TRBD1	TRBJ2-7	-	TGTGCCAGCAGTTTTGCTGACAGGGTCCAGTACTTC	CASSFADRVQYF
TRBV18	-	TRBJ1-1	-	TGTGCCAGCTCACCACAGAAACAGGCTAACACTGAAGCTTTCTTT	CASSPQKQANTEAFF
TRBV7-2	TRBD1	TRBJ1-2	few	TGTGCCAGCAGCTTAGCGCCGACAACAGGGGGCGAATATGGCTACACCTTC	CASSLAPTTGGEYGYTF
TRBV29-1	TRBD1	TRBJ2-3	few	TGCAGCGGACAGGGCGGCACAGATACGCAGTATTTT	CSGQGGTDTQYF
TRBV14	-	TRBJ2-7	-	TGTGCCAGCAGCCCAAACCCCGGCAAGCAGTACTTC	CASSPNPGKQYF
TRBV30	TRBD1	TRBJ1-6	few	TGTGCCTGGGGACAGGCGAATTCACCCCTCCACTTT	CAWGQANSPLHF
TRBV21-1	-	TRBJ2-1	few	TGTGCCAGCAGTAATGGCGGGGGCGGTGAGCAGTTCTTC	CASSNGGGGEQFF
TRBV28	-	TRBJ1-5	few	TGTGCCAGCAGTTCAAAGGGGGTCTACAATCAGCCCCAGCATTTT	CASSSKGVYNQPQHF
TRBV9	-	TRBJ2-6	few	TGTGCCAGCAGCGTAGCTACGACGAGTTCTGGGGCCAACGTCCTGACTTTC	CASSVATTSSGANVLTF
TRBV5-1	TRBD1	TRBJ1-1	-	TGCGCCAGCAGCGATTCCACAGGGGGACGGACTGAAGCTTTCTTT	CASSDSTGGRTEAFF
TRBV5-6	-	TRBJ1-1	few	TGTGCCAGCAGCTTTTATTTGAACACTGAAGCTTTCTTT	CASSFYLNTEAFF
TRBV7-2	-	TRBJ1-6	-	TGTGCCAGCAGCTTAACCTCTGAGTCACCCCTCCACTTT	CASSLTSESPLHF